The rows below give T cell receptor beta chains drawn from one sample of a study of tumor and adjacent non-tumor tissue in lung cancer. A single record per CDR3 protein comes from TCRdb applying MiXCR to the multiplex PCR reads. In the table there are approximately 120,000 distinct CDR3 sequences, under 65% of which are singletons. Sequenced input: distant non-tumor lung tissue. The origin of the receptors is a man aged 60 to 75 with non-small cell lung cancer. Both conserved end residues are part of each CDR3. Fields, in order: clone size, D gene, CDR3 length, V gene, J gene, CDR3 DNA, CDR3 protein. The D gene is left open where the match is weak. Size is stated for part of the rows, as once, few or many counts, or as a class when the clone is expanded.

clone_size: -
d_call: -
cdr3_length: 14
v_call: TRBV24-1
j_call: TRBJ2-7
cdr3_nt: TGTGCCACCAGTGCCACCGGGCCGACCTACGAGCAGTACTTC
cdr3_aa: CATSATGPTYEQYF

clone_size: -
d_call: TRBD1
cdr3_length: 11
v_call: TRBV20-1
j_call: TRBJ1-1
cdr3_nt: TGCAGTGCTAGAGATCACAGGGGTGCCTTGTTT
cdr3_aa: CSARDHRGALF

clone_size: many
d_call: TRBD1
cdr3_length: 16
v_call: TRBV6-1
j_call: TRBJ2-5
cdr3_nt: TGTGCCAGCAGACCCACCTCGACAGGGGGCCAAGAGACCCAGTACTTC
cdr3_aa: CASRPTSTGGQETQYF

clone_size: medium-sized
d_call: -
cdr3_length: 14
v_call: TRBV4-2
j_call: TRBJ2-7
cdr3_nt: TGTGCCAGCAGCCAAGATCCGAGCCACTACGAGCAGTACTTC
cdr3_aa: CASSQDPSHYEQYF

clone_size: -
d_call: -
cdr3_length: 12
v_call: TRBV4-1
j_call: TRBJ1-1
cdr3_nt: TGCGCCAACAGCCAAGGCAACACTGAAGCTTTCTTT
cdr3_aa: CANSQGNTEAFF

clone_size: many
d_call: TRBD2
cdr3_length: 18
v_call: TRBV5-6
j_call: TRBJ2-1
cdr3_nt: TGTGCCAGCACCCCCAAATTGACTAGCGGATACTCCTACAATGAGCAGTTCTTC
cdr3_aa: CASTPKLTSGYSYNEQFF

clone_size: -
d_call: -
cdr3_length: 14
v_call: TRBV28
j_call: TRBJ2-2
cdr3_nt: TGTGCCAGCACTCCAGCGTGTTCCACCGGAGAGTTGTTTTTT
cdr3_aa: CASTPACSTGELFF

clone_size: many
d_call: -
cdr3_length: 14
v_call: TRBV6-1
j_call: TRBJ1-3
cdr3_nt: TGTGCCAGCAGTGAATCGGACCCCGGAAACACCATATATTTT
cdr3_aa: CASSESDPGNTIYF

clone_size: -
d_call: -
cdr3_length: 14
v_call: TRBV6-2/TRBV6-3
j_call: TRBJ2-1
cdr3_nt: TGTGCCAGTATTTACTCGGCAGGGAGCAATGAGCAGTTCTTC
cdr3_aa: CASIYSAGSNEQFF

clone_size: once
d_call: -
cdr3_length: 13
v_call: TRBV6-2/TRBV6-3
j_call: TRBJ2-2
cdr3_nt: TGTGCCAGCAGTTACAGTGTGGTCAGGGAGCTGTTTTTT
cdr3_aa: CASSYSVVRELFF

clone_size: -
d_call: TRBD1
cdr3_length: 16
v_call: TRBV6-1
j_call: TRBJ2-2
cdr3_nt: TGTGCCAGCAGTGAATTAGGGACAGTGGGCACCGGGGAGTTCTTTTTT
cdr3_aa: CASSELGTVGTGEFFF

clone_size: many
d_call: -
cdr3_length: 15
v_call: TRBV5-6
j_call: TRBJ2-1
cdr3_nt: TGTGCCAGCAGCTTGGTAGGGCGGACTAACAATGAGCAGTTCTTC
cdr3_aa: CASSLVGRTNNEQFF

clone_size: -
d_call: TRBD1
cdr3_length: 15
v_call: TRBV12-3/TRBV12-4
j_call: TRBJ1-5
cdr3_nt: TGTGCCAGCAGTGGGACAGGGTTCGTGGGTCAGTCCCAGCATTTC
cdr3_aa: CASSGTGFVGQSQHF

clone_size: -
d_call: -
cdr3_length: 12
v_call: TRBV12-3/TRBV12-4
j_call: TRBJ1-2
cdr3_nt: TGTGCCACCACCCGTGGGACCGAGGACTACACCTTC
cdr3_aa: CATTRGTEDYTF

clone_size: -
d_call: -
cdr3_length: 14
v_call: TRBV6-1
j_call: TRBJ2-1
cdr3_nt: TGTGCCTGCAGTGGAGCCTGGGGGGGCAGAGAGCAGTTCTTC
cdr3_aa: CACSGAWGGREQFF

clone_size: many
d_call: -
cdr3_length: 14
v_call: TRBV4-2
j_call: TRBJ1-2
cdr3_nt: TGTGCCAGCAGCCAAGACCGACAGTTCTATGGCTACACCTTC
cdr3_aa: CASSQDRQFYGYTF

clone_size: many
d_call: -
cdr3_length: 15
v_call: TRBV4-3
j_call: TRBJ2-7
cdr3_nt: TGCGCCAGCAGCCAAGATAAGGCGGCTACCTACGAGCAGTACTTC
cdr3_aa: CASSQDKAATYEQYF

clone_size: -
d_call: -
cdr3_length: 16
v_call: TRBV19
j_call: TRBJ2-4
cdr3_nt: TGTGCCAGTAGTATATGGGGGGCTCTAACTAAAAACATTCAGTACTTC
cdr3_aa: CASSIWGALTKNIQYF

clone_size: many
d_call: -
cdr3_length: 12
v_call: TRBV6-5
j_call: TRBJ2-5
cdr3_nt: TGTGCCAGCAGTTACACCGGAGAGACCCAGTACTTC
cdr3_aa: CASSYTGETQYF

clone_size: -
d_call: -
cdr3_length: 13
v_call: TRBV6-1
j_call: TRBJ2-3
cdr3_nt: TGTGCCAGGAGCGCTGGACGGCAAGATACGCAGTATTTT
cdr3_aa: CARSAGRQDTQYF

clone_size: -
d_call: -
cdr3_length: 13
v_call: TRBV27
j_call: TRBJ2-7
cdr3_nt: TGTGCCAGCAGTTTAAGGGGTTCCTACGAGCAGTACTTC
cdr3_aa: CASSLRGSYEQYF

clone_size: many
d_call: -
cdr3_length: 13
v_call: TRBV30
j_call: TRBJ1-2
cdr3_nt: TGTGCCGCCGACCAAGCCTCTAACTATGGCTACACCTTC
cdr3_aa: CAADQASNYGYTF

clone_size: -
d_call: -
cdr3_length: 14
v_call: TRBV11-3
j_call: TRBJ2-3
cdr3_nt: TGTGCCAGCAGCTTGGTCGGTTACACAGATACGCAGTGTTTT
cdr3_aa: CASSLVGYTDTQCF

clone_size: few
d_call: -
cdr3_length: 14
v_call: TRBV20-1
j_call: TRBJ1-1
cdr3_nt: TGCAGTGCTAGCGTCACGCCCGAATTGGTTGAAGCTTTCTTT
cdr3_aa: CSASVTPELVEAFF

clone_size: -
d_call: -
cdr3_length: 11
v_call: TRBV29-1
j_call: TRBJ2-1
cdr3_nt: TGCAGCGTTTTATTTGGTGGGAGAGCGTTCTTT
cdr3_aa: CSVLFGGRAFF

clone_size: -
d_call: TRBD2
cdr3_length: 15
v_call: TRBV11-3
j_call: TRBJ2-7
cdr3_nt: TGTGACAGTAGGAGGGCTAGCGGGAGCTCCTACGAGCAGCAGTTC
cdr3_aa: CDSRRASGSSYEQQF

clone_size: -
d_call: TRBD2
cdr3_length: 13
v_call: TRBV15
j_call: TRBJ2-7
cdr3_nt: TGTGCCACTCAACCGGGGACTAGCTACAAGCAGTACTTC
cdr3_aa: CATQPGTSYKQYF

clone_size: -
d_call: -
cdr3_length: 12
v_call: TRBV6-6
j_call: TRBJ2-1
cdr3_nt: TGTGCCAGCAATTTGATGGGCCGGGGGCAGTTCTTC
cdr3_aa: CASNLMGRGQFF

clone_size: -
d_call: -
cdr3_length: 15
v_call: TRBV11-1
j_call: TRBJ2-3
cdr3_nt: TGTGCCAGGGGCTTGGCCAGGGTACCGTCTGATACGCAGTATTTT
cdr3_aa: CARGLARVPSDTQYF

clone_size: -
d_call: TRBD2
cdr3_length: 15
v_call: TRBV11-2
j_call: TRBJ2-1
cdr3_nt: TGTGCCAGCAGCCCTGACCGCGCGGGAGCTGTAGAGCAGTTCTTC
cdr3_aa: CASSPDRAGAVEQFF

clone_size: -
d_call: -
cdr3_length: 13
v_call: TRBV2
j_call: TRBJ1-5
cdr3_nt: TGTGCCAGAAGTGACCAGGTGAATCAGCCCCAGCATTTT
cdr3_aa: CARSDQVNQPQHF

clone_size: -
d_call: -
cdr3_length: 15
v_call: TRBV5-1
j_call: TRBJ2-5
cdr3_nt: TGCGCCAGCATCTCTAGACAACCTCTACAAGAGACCCAATACTTC
cdr3_aa: CASISRQPLQETQYF

clone_size: -
d_call: -
cdr3_length: 14
v_call: TRBV29-1
j_call: TRBJ1-1
cdr3_nt: TGCAGCGTCCGAGTGGGGGGGCGGGGGAATGAAGCTTCATTC
cdr3_aa: CSVRVGGRGNEASF

clone_size: many
d_call: -
cdr3_length: 15
v_call: TRBV28
j_call: TRBJ2-7
cdr3_nt: TGTGCCAGCAGTTCGCCCACTGACGGTTACTACGAGCAGTACTTC
cdr3_aa: CASSSPTDGYYEQYF

clone_size: -
d_call: -
cdr3_length: 15
v_call: TRBV6-5
j_call: TRBJ2-3
cdr3_nt: TGTGCCAGAAGTTACGTCGGGGTGCGGGTGGATACGCAGTATTTT
cdr3_aa: CARSYVGVRVDTQYF

clone_size: -
d_call: -
cdr3_length: 16
v_call: TRBV29-1
j_call: TRBJ2-3
cdr3_nt: TGCAGCGCTGAAGGCTGGATAGCGCGCAGCACAGATACGCAGGATTTT
cdr3_aa: CSAEGWIARSTDTQDF

clone_size: many
d_call: -
cdr3_length: 15
v_call: TRBV6-2/TRBV6-3
j_call: TRBJ2-2
cdr3_nt: TGTGCCAGCAGTTCCCGGACTACCTACACCGGGGAGCTGTTTTTT
cdr3_aa: CASSSRTTYTGELFF

clone_size: -
d_call: TRBD2
cdr3_length: 16
v_call: TRBV28
j_call: TRBJ2-7
cdr3_nt: TGTGCCAGCAGAACCAGGGGCCGGGGGGGATCCTACGTGCAGTACTTC
cdr3_aa: CASRTRGRGGSYVQYF

clone_size: -
d_call: -
cdr3_length: 12
v_call: TRBV6-6
j_call: TRBJ2-5
cdr3_nt: TGTGCCAGCAGTCCTCACGAACGCCCCCAATACTTC
cdr3_aa: CASSPHERPQYF

clone_size: -
d_call: TRBD1
cdr3_length: 14
v_call: TRBV4-1
j_call: TRBJ2-2
cdr3_nt: TGCGTCAGCAGCCCAGGGGGTGGAGGAGGGGAGCTGTTTTTT
cdr3_aa: CVSSPGGGGGELFF

clone_size: many
d_call: TRBD1
cdr3_length: 14
v_call: TRBV5-1
j_call: TRBJ1-3
cdr3_nt: TGCGCCAGCAGCTCCGGGACAGCTGGAAACACCATATATTTT
cdr3_aa: CASSSGTAGNTIYF

clone_size: -
d_call: TRBD1
cdr3_length: 14
v_call: TRBV20-1
j_call: TRBJ2-2
cdr3_nt: TGCAGTGTTAGAGAGACAGGGGACACCGGGGAGCTGTTTTTT
cdr3_aa: CSVRETGDTGELFF

clone_size: -
d_call: -
cdr3_length: 13
v_call: TRBV29-1
j_call: TRBJ2-6
cdr3_nt: TGCAGCATTGAAGGGGATGGGGCCAACGTCCCGACTTTC
cdr3_aa: CSIEGDGANVPTF

clone_size: -
d_call: -
cdr3_length: 16
v_call: TRBV29-1
j_call: TRBJ1-5
cdr3_nt: TGTAGCGTCCGGCTGTGGGGCCAGGGAGTCAATCAGCCCCAGCATTTT
cdr3_aa: CSVRLWGQGVNQPQHF

clone_size: -
d_call: -
cdr3_length: 15
v_call: TRBV24-1
j_call: TRBJ2-2
cdr3_nt: TGTGCCACCAGTGATTTCGGCGCGGGCACCGGGGAGCTGTTTTTT
cdr3_aa: CATSDFGAGTGELFF

clone_size: medium-sized
d_call: TRBD1
cdr3_length: 17
v_call: TRBV11-2
j_call: TRBJ1-6
cdr3_nt: TGTGCCAGCAGCTCGTGGGGGACAGGGGGCCTTAATTCACCCCTCCACTTT
cdr3_aa: CASSSWGTGGLNSPLHF

clone_size: -
d_call: -
cdr3_length: 13
v_call: TRBV6-2/TRBV6-3
j_call: TRBJ1-1
cdr3_nt: TGTGCCAGCACCTTCGAGGGACGGACTAGGGATTTCTTT
cdr3_aa: CASTFEGRTRDFF

clone_size: many
d_call: TRBD1
cdr3_length: 15
v_call: TRBV5-4
j_call: TRBJ2-7
cdr3_nt: TGTGCCAGCAGCTTGGGGGGACAGGGATCCTACGAGCAGTACTTC
cdr3_aa: CASSLGGQGSYEQYF

clone_size: -
d_call: TRBD2
cdr3_length: 16
v_call: TRBV6-1
j_call: TRBJ2-1
cdr3_nt: TGCGCCAGCAGTACTCGGACTAGCGGGACGTACGATGAGCAGTTCTTC
cdr3_aa: CASSTRTSGTYDEQFF